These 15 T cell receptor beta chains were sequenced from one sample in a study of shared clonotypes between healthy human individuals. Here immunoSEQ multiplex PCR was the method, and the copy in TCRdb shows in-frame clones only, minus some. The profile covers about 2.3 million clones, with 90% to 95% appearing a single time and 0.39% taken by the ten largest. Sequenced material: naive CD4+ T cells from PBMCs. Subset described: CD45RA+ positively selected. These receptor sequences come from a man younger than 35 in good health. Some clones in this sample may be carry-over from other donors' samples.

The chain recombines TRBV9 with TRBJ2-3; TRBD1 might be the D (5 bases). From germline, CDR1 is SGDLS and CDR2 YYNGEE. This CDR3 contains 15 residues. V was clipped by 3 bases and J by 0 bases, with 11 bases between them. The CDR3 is CASSDLGASTDTQYF. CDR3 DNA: TGTGCCAGCAGCGACCTTGGGGCTAGCACAGATACGCAGTATTTT.

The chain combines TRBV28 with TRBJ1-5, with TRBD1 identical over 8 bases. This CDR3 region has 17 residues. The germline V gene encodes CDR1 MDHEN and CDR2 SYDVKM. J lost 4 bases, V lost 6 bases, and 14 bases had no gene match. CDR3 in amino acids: CASSDSGQGERNQPQHF. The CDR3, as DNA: TGTGCCAGCAGCGATTCCGGACAGGGAGAAAGGAATCAGCCCCAGCATTTT. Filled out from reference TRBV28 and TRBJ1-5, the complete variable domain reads DVKVTQSSRYLVKRTGEKVFLECVQDMDHENMFWYRQDPGLGLRLIYFSYDVKMKEKGDIPEGYSVSREKKERFSLILESASTNQTSMYLCASSDSGQGERNQPQHFGDGTRLSIL.

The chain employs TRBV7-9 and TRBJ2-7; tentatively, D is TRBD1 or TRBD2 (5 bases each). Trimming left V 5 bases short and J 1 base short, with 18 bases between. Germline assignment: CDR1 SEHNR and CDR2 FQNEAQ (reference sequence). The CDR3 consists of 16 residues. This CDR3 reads CASSPIGRGSSYEQYF. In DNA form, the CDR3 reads TGTGCCAGCAGCCCCATAGGCCGGGGCTCTTCCTACGAGCAGTACTTC.

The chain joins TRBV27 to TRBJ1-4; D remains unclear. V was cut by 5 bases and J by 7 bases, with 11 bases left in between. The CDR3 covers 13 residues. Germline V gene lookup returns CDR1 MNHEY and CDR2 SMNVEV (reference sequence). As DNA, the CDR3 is TGTGCCAGCAGTCCGTCGCGGTTTGAAAAACTGTTTTTT. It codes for CASSPSRFEKLFF.

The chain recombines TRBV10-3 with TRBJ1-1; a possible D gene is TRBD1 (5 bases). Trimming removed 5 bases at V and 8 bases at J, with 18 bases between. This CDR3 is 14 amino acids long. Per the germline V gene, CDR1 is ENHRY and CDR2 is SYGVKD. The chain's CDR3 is CAISQTTDPPEAFF. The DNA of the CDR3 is TGTGCCATCAGTCAAACGACAGACCCACCAGAAGCTTTCTTT.

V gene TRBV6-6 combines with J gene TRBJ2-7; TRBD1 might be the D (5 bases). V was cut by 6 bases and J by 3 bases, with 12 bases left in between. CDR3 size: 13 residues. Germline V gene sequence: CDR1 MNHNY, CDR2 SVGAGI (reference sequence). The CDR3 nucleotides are TGTGCCAGCAGCCCCAGGGTGGGCTACGAGCAGTACTTC. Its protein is CASSPRVGYEQYF.

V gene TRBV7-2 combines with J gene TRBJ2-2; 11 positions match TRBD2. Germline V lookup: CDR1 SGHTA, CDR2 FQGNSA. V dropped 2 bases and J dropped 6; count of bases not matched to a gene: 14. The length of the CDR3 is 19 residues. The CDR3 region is CASSLTLVAGGPGAGELFF. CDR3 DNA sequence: TGTGCCAGCAGCTTAACGTTGGTAGCGGGAGGGCCTGGGGCCGGGGAGCTGTTTTTT.

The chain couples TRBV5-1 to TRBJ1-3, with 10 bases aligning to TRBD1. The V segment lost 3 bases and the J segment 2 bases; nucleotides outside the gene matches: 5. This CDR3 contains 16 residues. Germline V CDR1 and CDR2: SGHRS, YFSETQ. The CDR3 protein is CASSWTGTGAGNTIYF. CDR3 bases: TGCGCCAGCAGCTGGACCGGGACAGGGGCTGGAAACACCATATATTTT.

CDR3 protein: CAIRPGQSIQETQYF. The CDR3 DNA follows: TGTGCCATCAGGCCGGGACAGAGTATCCAAGAGACCCAGTACTTC. V usage is TRBV10-3 and J usage is TRBJ2-5; 7 nucleotides agree with TRBD1. Germline values: CDR1 ENHRY, CDR2 SYGVKD. V was clipped by 6 bases and J by 1 base; unmatched bases: 8. The CDR3 is made up of 15 amino acids.

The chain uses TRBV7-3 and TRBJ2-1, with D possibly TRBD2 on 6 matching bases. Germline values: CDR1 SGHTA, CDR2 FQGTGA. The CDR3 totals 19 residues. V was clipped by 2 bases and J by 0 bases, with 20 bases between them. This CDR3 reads CASSLLPPTGEPSYNEQFF. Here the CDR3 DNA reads TGTGCCAGCAGCTTACTCCCTCCGACGGGGGAGCCCTCCTACAATGAGCAGTTCTTC. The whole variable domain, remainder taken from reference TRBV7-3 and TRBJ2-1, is GAGVSQTPSNKVTEKGKYVELRCDPISGHTALYWYRQSLGQGPEFLIYFQGTGAADDSGLPNDRFFAVRPEGSVSTLKIQRTERGDSAVYLCASSLLPPTGEPSYNEQFFGPGTRLTVL.

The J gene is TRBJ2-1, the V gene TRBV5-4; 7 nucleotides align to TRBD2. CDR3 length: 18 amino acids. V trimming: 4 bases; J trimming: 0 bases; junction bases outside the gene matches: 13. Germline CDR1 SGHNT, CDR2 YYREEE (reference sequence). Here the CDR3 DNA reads TGTGCCAGCAGCCCGCGGGCTAGCGGCCTAAGCTCCTACAATGAGCAGTTCTTC. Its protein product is CASSPRASGLSSYNEQFF.

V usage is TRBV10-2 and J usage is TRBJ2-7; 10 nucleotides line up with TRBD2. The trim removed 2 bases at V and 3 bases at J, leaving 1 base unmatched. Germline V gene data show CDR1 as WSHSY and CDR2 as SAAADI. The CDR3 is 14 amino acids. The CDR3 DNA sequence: TGCGCCAGCAGTGAGGGACTAGCGGACTACGAGCAGTACTTC. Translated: CASSEGLADYEQYF.

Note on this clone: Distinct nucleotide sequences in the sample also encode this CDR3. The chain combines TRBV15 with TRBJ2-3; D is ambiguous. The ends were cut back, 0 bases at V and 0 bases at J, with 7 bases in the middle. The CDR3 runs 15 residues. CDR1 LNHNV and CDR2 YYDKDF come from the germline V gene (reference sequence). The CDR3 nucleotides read TGTGCCACCAGCAGAGATACGGGTAGCACAGATACGCAGTATTTT. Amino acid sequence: CATSRDTGSTDTQYF.

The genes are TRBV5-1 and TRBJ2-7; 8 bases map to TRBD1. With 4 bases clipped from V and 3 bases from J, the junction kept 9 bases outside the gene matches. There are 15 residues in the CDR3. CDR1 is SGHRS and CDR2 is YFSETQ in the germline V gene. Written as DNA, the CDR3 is TGCGCCAGCAGCCCGGCAGGGGGCTTGTTCTACGAGCAGTACTTC. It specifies CASSPAGGLFYEQYF.

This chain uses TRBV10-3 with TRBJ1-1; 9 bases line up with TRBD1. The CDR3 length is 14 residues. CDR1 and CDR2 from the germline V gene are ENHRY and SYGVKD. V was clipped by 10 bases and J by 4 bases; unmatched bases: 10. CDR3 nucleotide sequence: TGTGCCACCCTCCCGGGACAGGGTATCACTGAAGCTTTCTTT. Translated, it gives CATLPGQGITEAFF.